This TCR beta chain was documented in a study of T cells in Graves' hyperthyroidism and ophthalmopathy (dated by TCRdb to between 2018 and 2020). Study-wide context: Peripheral blood samples were taken at initial diagnosis, before any treatment was given. TCR V-J signatures able to tell the groups apart were searched for in a discovery cohort of 100 patients, of whom around 43 had Graves' ophthalmopathy and around 57 had stable Graves' hyperthyroidism. Prospective prediction of ophthalmopathy was tested in an independent validation cohort consisting of some 18 hyperthyroidism patients and some 15 patients who later progressed to ophthalmopathy. For training and testing, the approximately 92 patients in the discovery cohort were randomly divided in a 7:3 ratio. In addition, the study compared T-cell repertoires in thyroid tissue and in blood from roughly six Graves' hyperthyroidism patients. After blood sampling, hyperthyroidism patients were treated with methimazole at a starting dose of 30 mg daily, and ophthalmopathy patients were treated with high-dose intravenous methylprednisolone. The paper reports TCR Vbeta CDR3 sequencing of 130 to 150 peripheral blood samples: around 45 ophthalmopathy, approximately 74 hyperthyroidism and around 17 progressor patients.

From cysteine to phenylalanine, the CDR3 is 16 amino acids long. Of all the DNA, just the CDR3 is kept, 48 bases in frame from base 1. Trimming at the junction amounts to 5 bases on V and 5 bases on J, and the germline ends lie 16 bases apart. Per the germline V gene, MNHNS is the CDR1 and SASEGT is the CDR2. TCR beta CDR3 regions were amplified from RNA transcripts. A first-round RT-PCR of the TCR CDR3 used the HTBI primer set with the Qiagen OneStep RT-PCR kit. Libraries were constructed in a second round of multiplex PCR, after which size selection and purification were carried out. Sequencing of the libraries was done on an Illumina HiSeq2000 using paired-end 100 bp reads. Regarding the original processing steps: SOAPnuke was used to process the raw data, with reads discarded if the reads contained adapters or uncalled bases, had a mean Phred below 15, or lacked an exact constant-primer or identifier match. High-quality paired reads were merged using COPE v1.2.5, and each unique nucleotide sequence was defined as a clonotype. MiTCR v1.1 was used to align clonotypes to the IMGT TRBV, TRBD and TRBJ reference segments. The analysis included only V-J combinations with a frequency above 0.0001, which together covered around 99% of the repertoires. The TCS score was defined as F50 (clonal expansion) divided by E x V (chaos), with BLOSUM62-based TCRdist calculated between CDR3 peptides within each V-J. Welch's t-statistics and random forest reduced approximately 520 V-J features to roughly 13, which were used in a naive Bayes classifier (R e1071). Clones were called with MiXCR by TCRdb after fastp trimmed the public reads at Q25, and only in-frame beta chains were retained. Each CDR3 protein gets just one entry, which takes the most common genes and DNA from the rows behind it. The V and J calls were not made by the authors but by TCRdb's processing. Here the sample has hundreds of thousands of distinct CDR3 sequences; 18% occur a single time. 15% to 20% of the sample lies in the top ten.

The hyperthyroidism patients were between 18 and 65 years old and newly diagnosed, with a disease duration of less than 2 months. Exclusion was applied to patients with uncontrolled infections, other autoimmune diseases, pregnancy or lactation. Diagnoses were established on the basis of clinical symptoms, serum thyroxine and TRAb, thyroid ultrasound, and orbital computed tomography. For progressor patients, blood was drawn at the first diagnosis of hyperthyroidism, before any ophthalmopathy symptoms had appeared. Ficoll-Paque density gradient centrifugation was used to isolate PBMCs from around 10 ml of fresh peripheral blood. Progressor patients were defined as those initially diagnosed with Graves' hyperthyroidism in whom ophthalmopathy developed during follow-up. Total RNA was extracted using Trizol reagent, and RNA quality was assessed on an Agilent 2100 Bioanalyzer. In this sample, this clonotype turned up many times. Its recognized antigen is unknown. Per-base qualities were not stored, and no clone one base away is much larger.

Paper-wide results and their limitations: No statistical method was used to fix the sample size in advance, and group allocation was not hidden from the investigators. A 13 V-J signature model separated ophthalmopathy from stable hyperthyroidism, with about 88% sensitivity and roughly 81% specificity in cross-validation and 80%/75% in testing. Most expanded thyroid clonotypes (frequency above 0.001) were also detected in blood, suggesting blood repertoires may reflect thyroid immune responses. In validation, the model predicted progression to ophthalmopathy with approximately 70% sensitivity and about 73% specificity, a median of around six months before onset.

The rearrangement combines TRBV6-1 with TRBJ1-6; matching of 6 bases hints at TRBD1 as the D gene. The receptor was isolated from a woman aged 45-65 years with Graves' hyperthyroidism that later progressed to Graves' ophthalmopathy. The sequenced material came from blood. The DNA sequence is TGTGCCAGCAGTAAAAACAGGGTGGGAGATAATTCACCCCTCCACTTT. This encodes CASSKNRVGDNSPLHF.